This entry lists 16 T cell receptor beta chains sequenced from one sample in a study of blood T cell repertoires in COVID-19. The table came from immunoSEQ multiplex PCR; TCRdb's copy has only in-frame clones and leaves some out. The sample consists of about 85,000 clones, about 91% of them appearing once. The specimen sequenced was peripheral blood. These TCRs come from a human donor with active COVID-19. The donor label of this sample is uncertain.

The J gene is TRBJ1-2, the V gene TRBV3-1 (or the pseudogene TRBV3-2); 7 nucleotides line up with TRBD1. The CDR3 extends over 16 amino acids. From germline, CDR1 is LGHDT and CDR2 YNNKEL (reference sequence). J lost 5 bases, V lost 0 bases, and 9 bases had no gene match. CDR3: CASSQDISGTAYGYTF. CDR3 coding DNA: TGTGCCAGCAGCCAAGATATCTCCGGGACAGCATATGGCTACACCTTC.

The chain recombines TRBV27 with TRBJ1-6, with unresolved D. The CDR3 is 14 residues long. The ends were cut back, 3 bases at V and 11 bases at J, with 14 bases in the middle. In germline, CDR1 is MNHEY, CDR2 SMNVEV (reference sequence). The CDR3 sequence: CASSFPGLEAPLHF. Written as DNA, the CDR3 is TGTGCCAGCAGTTTCCCCGGACTGGAGGCACCCCTCCACTTT.

This chain joins TRBV7-9 and TRBJ2-3; no definite D call. Germline V gene data show CDR1 as SEHNR and CDR2 as FQNEAQ (reference sequence). This CDR3 is 17 amino acids long. The V end was cut by 4 bases, the J end by 0 bases, with 17 bases between. The chain's CDR3 is CASSWPLQTTSTDTQYF. The CDR3 region has the DNA TGTGCCAGCAGCTGGCCCCTCCAAACAACCAGCACAGATACGCAGTATTTT. Together with reference TRBV7-9 and TRBJ2-3, the CDR3 gives the full variable domain: DTGVSQNPRHKITKRGQNVTFRCDPISEHNRLYWYRQTLGQGPEFLTYFQNEAQLEKSRLLSDRFSAERPKGSFSTLEIQRTEQGDSAMYLCASSWPLQTTSTDTQYFGPGTRLTVL.

The chain couples TRBV6-1 to TRBJ1-4, with D unclear. With 2 bases removed from V and 0 bases from J, the gap between germline ends came to 13 bases. CDR1 is MNHNS and CDR2 is SASEGT in the germline V gene. The CDR3 covers 17 residues. CDR3 loop: CASSEILANATNEKLFF. Here the CDR3 DNA reads TGTGCCAGCAGTGAAATACTAGCTAACGCAACTAATGAAAAACTGTTTTTT.

The genes are TRBV2 and TRBJ2-1, with TRBD2 identical over 8 bases. Per germline, CDR1 SNHLY and CDR2 FYNNEI. V dropped 5 bases and J dropped 9; count of bases not matched to a gene: 9. CDR3 length: 14 amino acids. CDR3 loop: CASSLTGGQTEQFF. The CDR3 DNA follows: TGTGCCAGCAGTCTGACGGGGGGGCAGACTGAGCAGTTCTTC.

The gene calls are TRBV7-9 and TRBJ1-5; D is unresolved. V lost 5 bases and J lost 2, with 10 bases in between. CDR3 length: 14 amino acids. Germline V gives CDR1 SEHNR, CDR2 FQNEAQ (reference sequence). The CDR3 is CASSGELGNQPQHF. DNA of the CDR3: TGTGCCAGCAGCGGAGAGTTAGGCAATCAGCCCCAGCATTTT. The entire variable domain, with the rest obtained from reference TRBV7-9 and TRBJ1-5, is as follows: DTGVSQNPRHKITKRGQNVTFRCDPISEHNRLYWYRQTLGQGPEFLTYFQNEAQLEKSRLLSDRFSAERPKGSFSTLEIQRTEQGDSAMYLCASSGELGNQPQHFGDGTRLSIL.

This sequence joins TRBV27 and TRBJ2-3; D uncertain. Trimming stripped 4 bases from V and 5 bases from J, with 10 bases between. In germline, CDR1 is MNHEY, CDR2 SMNVEV (reference sequence). There are 13 residues in the CDR3. This chain's CDR3 is CASSSSRIDTQYF. CDR3 nucleotides: TGTGCCAGCAGTTCCTCTAGGATAGATACGCAGTATTTT.

The CDR3 spells CASSLLYGGVAGELFF. Written as DNA, the CDR3 is TGCGCCAGCAGCTTGCTCTACGGGGGGGTCGCCGGGGAGCTGTTTTTT. The chain employs TRBV5-1 and TRBJ2-2, with 8 bases that match TRBD2. The CDR3 is 16 amino acids. Germline loops: CDR1 SGHRS, CDR2 YFSETQ. V lost 1 base to trimming and J lost 6 bases; unmatched junction nucleotides: 8.

The rearrangement links TRBV14 to TRBJ2-1; unclear D gene. The CDR3 covers 13 residues. Germline assignment: CDR1 SGHDN and CDR2 FVKESK. The V gene lost 0 bases and the J gene lost 9 bases, with 9 bases spanning the gap. The CDR3 loop is CASSQDRWAEQFF. The CDR3 nucleotides are TGTGCCAGCAGCCAAGATAGGTGGGCTGAGCAGTTCTTC. The whole variable domain, remainder taken from reference TRBV14 and TRBJ2-1, is EAGVTQFPSHSVIEKGQTVTLRCDPISGHDNLYWYRRVMGKEIKFLLHFVKESKQDESGMPNNRFLAERTGGTYSTLKVQPAELEDSGVYFCASSQDRWAEQFFGPGTRLTVL.

This sequence joins TRBV6-2 or TRBV6-3 and TRBJ2-7; D ambiguous. The CDR3 is made up of 13 amino acids. V lost 2 bases to trimming and J lost 7 bases, with 12 bases between them. Germline loops: CDR1 MNHEY, CDR2 SVGEGT. CDR3 amino acids: CASSYPRTKEQYF. Here the CDR3 DNA reads TGTGCCAGCAGTTACCCTAGAACGAAAGAGCAGTACTTC.

The genes are TRBV3-1 (or the pseudogene TRBV3-2) and TRBJ2-1, with 11 bases lining up with TRBD1. The CDR3 has 16 residues. The V gene end was trimmed by 3 bases and the J gene end by 9 bases; junction bases not matched to a gene: 10. In germline, CDR1 is LGHDT, CDR2 YNNKEL (reference sequence). In nucleotides, the CDR3 is TGTGCCAGCAGCCACAGGACAGGGGGCGACTCCGGTGAGCAGTTCTTC. Its protein is CASSHRTGGDSGEQFF.

The chain combines TRBV10-3 with TRBJ2-7; 12 bases match TRBD1. From germline, CDR1 is ENHRY and CDR2 SYGVKD. The CDR3 consists of 15 residues. The ends lost 3 bases at V and 7 bases at J; junction bases unmatched: 7. The CDR3 sequence is CAISEPGQGAGEQYF. DNA for the CDR3: TGTGCCATCAGTGAACCGGGACAGGGGGCGGGGGAGCAGTACTTC.

The chain carries TRBV10-3 and TRBJ2-7; the match to TRBD1 covers 12 bases. Germline lookup yields CDR1 ENHRY and CDR2 SYGVKD. The CDR3 runs 17 residues. V dropped 2 bases and J dropped 2; count of bases not matched to a gene: 7. This CDR3 reads CAISEMGQGARTYEQYF. In DNA, the CDR3 is TGTGCCATCAGTGAGATGGGACAGGGGGCTAGAACCTACGAGCAGTACTTC.

J is TRBJ2-5 and V is TRBV12-5; no reliable D call. Germline V CDR1 and CDR2: LGHNT, FRNRAP. V was cut by 3 bases and J by 13 bases, with 12 bases left in between. The length of the CDR3 is 11 residues. The DNA for the CDR3 is TGTGCTAGTGGTTTATCGTCTAATGGGTACTTC. As protein: CASGLSSNGYF.

The chain has TRBV12-5 and TRBJ2-3, with a possible D match to TRBD2 (5 bases). The CDR3 extends over 15 amino acids. Germline V CDR1 and CDR2: LGHNT, FRNRAP. Trimming removed 5 bases at V and 2 bases at J, with 14 bases between. CDR3 sequence: CASGRSADYTDTQYF. The CDR3 nucleotides are TGTGCTAGTGGTCGATCTGCCGACTACACAGATACGCAGTATTTT.

This clone was counted a single time. In DNA, the CDR3 is TGTGCCTGGAGTAGACAGGGTGGGGTTAGCAATCAGCCCCAGCATTTT. It codes for CAWSRQGGVSNQPQHF. The genes are TRBV30 and TRBJ1-5, with TRBD1 matching over 7 bases. V lost 2 bases, J lost 0 bases, and 7 bases stayed unmatched. The germline CDR1 and CDR2 sequences are GTSNPN and SVGIG (reference sequence). This CDR3 spans 16 amino acids. Full variable domain (rest looked up from reference TRBV30 and TRBJ1-5): SQTIHQWPATLVQPVGSPLSLECTVEGTSNPNLYWYRQAAGRGLQLLFYSVGIGQISSEVPQNLSASRPQDRQFILSSKKLLLSDSGFYLCAWSRQGGVSNQPQHFGDGTRLSIL.